The 10 T cell receptor beta chains below were found in one sample sequenced in a study of blood T cell repertoires in COVID-19. Assay: immunoSEQ multiplex PCR; the TCRdb copy retains only in-frame clones and omits some. This table holds over 60,000 clones, over 75% found once. The source material was peripheral blood. The receptors were sampled from a man between 65 and 85 years old with active or convalescent COVID-19.

This clone was found a few times. The CDR3 sequence is CASSLSGRSEQYF. In nucleotides, the CDR3 is TGTGCCAGCAGTCTTAGCGGGAGGAGCGAGCAGTACTTC. The chain recombines TRBV12-3 or TRBV12-4 with TRBJ2-7; 10 bases are shared with TRBD2. The CDR3 has 13 amino acids. Trimming removed 5 bases from V and 6 bases from J; junction bases left unmatched: 4.

The chain uses TRBV28 and TRBJ1-4; no clear D. Trimming took 7 bases from V and 6 from J, leaving 9 bases between them. The V gene's germline CDR1 is MDHEN and CDR2 SYDVKM. This CDR3 is built from 12 residues. The CDR3 is CASNYRDEKLFF. The CDR3, as DNA: TGTGCCAGCAACTACCGGGATGAAAAACTGTTTTTT.

This chain links TRBV12-3 or TRBV12-4 with TRBJ1-3; D is perhaps TRBD1 (5 bases). Trimming cost V 5 bases and J 4 bases, with 9 bases left between them. The CDR3 spans 13 residues. The CDR3 spells CASSTRGGNTIYF. CDR3 bases: TGTGCCAGCAGTACGCGGGGGGGAAACACCATATATTTT.

This chain joins TRBV11-2 and TRBJ2-2, with a possible D match to TRBD1 (5 bases). Germline loops: CDR1 SGHAT, CDR2 FQNNGV. The length of the CDR3 is 11 residues. The germline V and J ends were trimmed by 6 bases and 9 bases, with 8 bases remaining between them. CDR3 residues: CASSWGRELFF. CDR3 DNA: TGTGCCAGCAGTTGGGGCCGGGAGCTGTTTTTT.

The V gene is TRBV7-2, the J gene TRBJ2-5; no reliable D call. The CDR3 consists of 12 residues. Trimming removed 5 bases from V and 7 bases from J, with 11 bases in between. The germline V gene encodes CDR1 SGHTA and CDR2 FQGNSA. CDR3 nucleotide sequence: TGTGCCAGCAGCCCAATCCCGGGGACCCAGTACTTC. Amino acids: CASSPIPGTQYF. The variable domain in full, completed from reference TRBV7-2 and TRBJ2-5, reads GAGVSQSPSNKVTEKGKDVELRCDPISGHTALYWYRQSLGQGLEFLIYFQGNSAPDKSGLPSDRFSAERTGGSVSTLTIQRTQQEDSAVYLCASSPIPGTQYFGPGTRLLVL.

The chain is built from TRBV10-1 and TRBJ2-5; a possible D gene is TRBD1 (7 bases). Trimming cost V 8 bases and J 4 bases, with 14 bases left between them. In germline, CDR1 is WNHNN, CDR2 SYGVQD (reference sequence). The length of the CDR3 is 13 residues. The CDR3 region is CASPPQGGETQYF. The CDR3, as DNA: TGCGCCAGCCCTCCCCAGGGGGGAGAGACCCAGTACTTC.

CDR3 loop: CASSEAGGGVPQHF. As DNA, the CDR3 is TGTGCCAGCAGTGAAGCTGGGGGAGGGGTGCCCCAGCATTTT. This chain links TRBV6-1 with TRBJ1-5, with D possibly TRBD1 on 5 matching bases. Germline lookup yields CDR1 MNHNS and CDR2 SASEGT. The CDR3 spans 14 residues. V was clipped by 0 bases and J by 9 bases, with 12 bases between them.

This clone was counted only a few times. The V and J genes are TRBV6-5 and TRBJ2-7, with TRBD1 matching 9 bases. This CDR3 is built from 12 residues. V dropped 8 bases and J dropped 7; count of bases not matched to a gene: 6. Germline assignment: CDR1 MNHEY and CDR2 SVGAGI. CDR3 nucleotide sequence: TGTGCCAGCCGGGACAGGGTTCAGGAGCAGTACTTC. This encodes CASRDRVQEQYF.

The chain uses TRBV2 and TRBJ1-6; the D gene is possibly TRBD1 (6 bases). The CDR3 extends over 13 amino acids. Germline V gene lookup returns CDR1 SNHLY and CDR2 FYNNEI. V was cut by 5 bases and J by 9 bases, with 11 bases left in between. This chain's CDR3 is CASSNTGSSPLHF. For the CDR3, the DNA is TGTGCCAGCAGTAATACAGGGAGTTCACCCCTCCACTTT.

J is TRBJ1-4 and V is TRBV2; TRBD1 matches at 7 bases. Looked up from germline, CDR1 is SNHLY and CDR2 is FYNNEI. V shed 6 bases, J shed 8 bases, and the junction held 6 bases outside the gene matches. This CDR3 comprises 13 residues. This chain's CDR3 is CASRDRIGEKLFF. The CDR3 coding sequence is TGTGCCAGCAGGGACAGGATCGGGGAAAAACTGTTTTTT.